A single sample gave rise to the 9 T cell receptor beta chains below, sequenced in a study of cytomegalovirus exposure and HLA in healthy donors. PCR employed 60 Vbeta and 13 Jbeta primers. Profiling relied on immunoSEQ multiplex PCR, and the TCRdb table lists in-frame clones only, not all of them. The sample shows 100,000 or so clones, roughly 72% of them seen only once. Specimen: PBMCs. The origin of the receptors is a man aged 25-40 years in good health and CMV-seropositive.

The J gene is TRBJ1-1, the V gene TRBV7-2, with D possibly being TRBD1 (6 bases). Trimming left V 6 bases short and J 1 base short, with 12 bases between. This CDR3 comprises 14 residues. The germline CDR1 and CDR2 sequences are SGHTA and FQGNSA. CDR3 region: CASSLDSWNTEAFF. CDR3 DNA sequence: TGTGCCAGCAGTCTGGACAGTTGGAACACTGAAGCTTTCTTT.

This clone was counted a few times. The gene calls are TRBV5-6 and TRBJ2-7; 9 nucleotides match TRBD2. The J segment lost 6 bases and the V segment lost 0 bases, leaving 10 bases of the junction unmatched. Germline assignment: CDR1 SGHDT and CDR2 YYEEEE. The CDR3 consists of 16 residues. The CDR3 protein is CASSLGGLASLGEQYF. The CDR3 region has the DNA TGTGCCAGCAGCTTGGGTGGACTAGCGTCGCTAGGCGAGCAGTACTTC. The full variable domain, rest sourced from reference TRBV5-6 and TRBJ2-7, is DAGVTQSPTHLIKTRGQQVTLRCSPKSGHDTVSWYQQALGQGPQFIFQYYEEEERQRGNFPDRFSGHQFPNYSSELNVNALLLGDSALYLCASSLGGLASLGEQYFGPGTRLTVT.

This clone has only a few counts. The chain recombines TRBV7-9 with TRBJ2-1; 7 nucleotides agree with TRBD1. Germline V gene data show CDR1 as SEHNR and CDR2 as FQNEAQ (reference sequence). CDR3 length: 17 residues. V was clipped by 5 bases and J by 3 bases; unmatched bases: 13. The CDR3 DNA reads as TGTGCCAGCAGCCCAAGCCAGGGGCCAGGGGGCTACAATGAGCAGTTCTTC. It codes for CASSPSQGPGGYNEQFF.

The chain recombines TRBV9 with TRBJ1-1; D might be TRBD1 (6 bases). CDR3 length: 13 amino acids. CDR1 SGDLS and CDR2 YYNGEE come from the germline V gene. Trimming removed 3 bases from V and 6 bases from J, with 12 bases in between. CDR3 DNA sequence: TGTGCCAGCAGCGAGCGGGACATCTCTGAAGCTTTCTTT. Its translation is CASSERDISEAFF.

The DNA of the CDR3 is TGTGCCAGTAGTATAGTCCCCAACCGGGACAGAGACATCATGTACTTC. Protein product: CASSIVPNRDRDIMYF. This chain joins TRBV19 and TRBJ2-4; 7 positions match TRBD1. CDR1 and CDR2 from the germline V gene are LNHDA and SQIVND (reference sequence). This CDR3 spans 16 amino acids. V shed 1 base, J shed 15 bases, and the junction held 18 bases outside the gene matches.

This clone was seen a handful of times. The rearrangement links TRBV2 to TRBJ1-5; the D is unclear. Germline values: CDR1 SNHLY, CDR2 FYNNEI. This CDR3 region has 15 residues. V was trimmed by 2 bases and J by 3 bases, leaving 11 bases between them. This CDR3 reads CASSEQVILNQPQHF. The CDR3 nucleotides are TGTGCCAGCAGTGAACAGGTCATACTCAATCAGCCCCAGCATTTT.

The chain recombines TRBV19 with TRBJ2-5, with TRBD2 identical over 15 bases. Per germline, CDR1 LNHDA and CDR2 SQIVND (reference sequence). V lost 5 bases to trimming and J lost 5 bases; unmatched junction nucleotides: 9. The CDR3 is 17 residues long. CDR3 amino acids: CASSSGLAGGPEETQYF. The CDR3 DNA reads TGTGCCAGTAGTTCCGGACTAGCGGGAGGGCCGGAGGAGACCCAGTACTTC.

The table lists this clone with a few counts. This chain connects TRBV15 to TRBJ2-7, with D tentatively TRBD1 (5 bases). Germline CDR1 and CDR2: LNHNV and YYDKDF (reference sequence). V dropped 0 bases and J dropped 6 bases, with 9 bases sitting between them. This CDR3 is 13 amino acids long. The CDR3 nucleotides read TGTGCCACCAGCAGAGATAGCCAGGGCGAGCAGTACGTC. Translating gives CATSRDSQGEQYV.

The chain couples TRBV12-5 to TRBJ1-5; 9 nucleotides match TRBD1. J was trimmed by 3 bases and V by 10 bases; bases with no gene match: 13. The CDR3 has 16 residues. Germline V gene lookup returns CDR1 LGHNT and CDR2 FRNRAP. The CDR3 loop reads CATQTGGDSPNQPQHF. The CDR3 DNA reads TGTGCTACCCAGACAGGGGGGGATTCCCCCAATCAGCCCCAGCATTTT.